The rows below give T cell receptor beta chains drawn from one sample of a study of T cell changes during pregnancy in multiple sclerosis. Only in-frame clones appear in the TCRdb table, and some are missing; sequencing was by immunoSEQ multiplex PCR. Of around 100,000 clones in the sample, around nine tenths are singletons; the top ten hold 1.5%. The sample was peripheral blood, taken in the third trimester of pregnancy. The receptors come from a female donor with multiple sclerosis, enrolled in a pregnancy study. Both conserved end residues are part of each CDR3. D genes are given only for firm matches. For some rows the clone size is stated as once, few or many, or as a class when expanded; others skip it.

D gene	clone size	J gene	V gene	CDR3 protein	CDR3 DNA
TRBD2	.	TRBJ2-4	TRBV9	CASSATSGNIQYF	TGTGCCAGCAGCGCGACTAGCGGAAACATTCAGTACTTC
.	once	TRBJ2-2	TRBV6-6	CASSSTGELFF	TGTGCCAGCAGTTCAACCGGGGAGCTGTTTTTT
TRBD1	once	TRBJ1-5	TRBV6-6	CASSAPGTGNQPQHF	TGTGCCAGCAGCGCACCCGGGACAGGTAATCAGCCCCAGCATTTT
TRBD2	.	TRBJ2-5	TRBV18	CASSKLAQYQETQYF	TGTGCCAGCTCAAAACTAGCGCAGTACCAAGAGACCCAGTACTTC
.	.	TRBJ1-1	TRBV5-5	CASSQVGGVNTEAFF	TGTGCCAGCAGCCAGGTCGGGGGGGTCAACACTGAAGCTTTCTTT
.	.	TRBJ2-2	TRBV7-2	CASSTRRQINTGELFF	TGTGCCAGCAGCACCCGTCGACAGATAAACACCGGGGAGCTGTTTTTT
.	.	TRBJ2-7	TRBV19	CASSAGTLGGYEQYF	TGTGCCAGTAGTGCGGGCACTCTCGGGGGCTACGAGCAGTACTTC
TRBD1	.	TRBJ1-1	TRBV18	CASSRDRGLTEAFF	TGTGCCAGCTCACGGGACAGGGGGCTTACTGAAGCTTTCTTT
.	.	TRBJ2-7	TRBV7-8	CASSLRSATAYEQYF	TGTGCCAGCAGCTTAAGATCGGCGACAGCCTACGAGCAGTACTTC
.	once	TRBJ2-6	TRBV29-1	CSVDRDGANVLTF	TGCAGCGTTGACAGGGATGGGGCCAACGTCCTGACTTTC
TRBD1	.	TRBJ2-7	TRBV5-4	CASSLRTGGSYEQYF	TGTGCCAGCAGCTTACGGACAGGGGGCTCCTACGAGCAGTACTTC
.	once	TRBJ1-1	TRBV5-4	CASSPQGATEAFF	TGTGCCAGCAGCCCCCAGGGTGCCACTGAAGCTTTCTTT
.	.	TRBJ2-2	TRBV5-1	CASSLDAGSGELFF	TGCGCCAGCAGCTTGGATGCGGGGTCCGGGGAGCTGTTTTTT
.	.	TRBJ2-7	TRBV7-2	CASSHRQNYEQYF	TGTGCCAGCAGCCACCGACAGAATTACGAGCAGTACTTC
TRBD2	.	TRBJ2-5	TRBV7-8	CASSSLAGHPQETQYF	TGTGCCAGCAGCTCCTTAGCGGGACACCCTCAAGAGACCCAGTACTTC
.	.	TRBJ1-1	TRBV5-5	CASSPSDGRGPEAFF	TGTGCCAGCAGCCCTTCGGATGGCCGCGGGCCTGAAGCTTTCTTT
.	.	TRBJ2-2	TRBV7-6	CASSPRATGELFF	TGTGCCAGCAGCCCCAGAGCGACCGGGGAGCTGTTTTTT
.	.	TRBJ2-7	TRBV5-4	CASSLAGGSSYEQYF	TGTGCCAGCAGCTTGGCAGGGGGGAGCTCCTACGAGCAGTACTTC
.	.	TRBJ2-1	TRBV20-1	CSVGAYNEQFF	TGCAGTGTTGGAGCCTACAATGAGCAGTTCTTC
TRBD2	.	TRBJ2-3	TRBV5-4	CASSPGREGLADTQYF	TGTGCCAGCAGCCCGGGGCGGGAGGGCCTGGCAGATACGCAGTATTTT
.	.	TRBJ2-2	TRBV4-2	CASSPRQVTGELFF	TGTGCCAGCAGCCCGAGACAGGTCACCGGGGAGCTGTTTTTT
TRBD1	.	TRBJ1-1	TRBV15	CATSRDLGTANVFEAFF	TGTGCCACCAGCAGAGATCTAGGGACAGCGAATGTCTTTGAAGCTTTCTTT
TRBD1	.	TRBJ1-5	TRBV19	CASTWTGGRRPQHF	TGTGCCAGTACCTGGACAGGGGGTAGGAGGCCCCAGCATTTT
TRBD1	.	TRBJ2-7	TRBV19	CASSIGTEVRSKQYF	TGTGCCAGTAGTATCGGGACAGAGGTCCGGTCCAAGCAGTACTTC
.	.	TRBJ1-5	TRBV30	CAWSGGNQPQHF	TGTGCCTGGAGTGGCGGAAATCAGCCCCAGCATTTT
.	.	TRBJ1-1	TRBV27	CASGWGRMASEAFF	TGTGCCAGCGGGTGGGGGCGAATGGCTTCTGAAGCTTTCTTT
.	.	TRBJ2-1	TRBV7-8	CASSPGRLYNEQFF	TGTGCCAGCAGCCCAGGTCGTCTCTACAATGAGCAGTTCTTC
.	.	TRBJ1-5	TRBV6-6	CASKGSDSVNQPQHF	TGTGCCAGCAAAGGCAGCGACAGCGTCAATCAGCCCCAGCATTTT
TRBD1	.	TRBJ1-2	TRBV9	CASSGTGDGYTF	TGTGCCAGCAGCGGGACAGGGGATGGCTACACCTTC
.	.	TRBJ1-4	TRBV6-1	CASSEARAGPPFF	TGTGCCAGCAGTGAAGCGCGGGCGGGACCGCCTTTTTTT
.	.	TRBJ2-5	TRBV7-3	CASSLGAGREETQYF	TGTGCCAGCAGCTTAGGGGCAGGCAGGGAAGAGACCCAGTACTTC
TRBD1	few	TRBJ2-2	TRBV30	CAWGTGGTGELFF	TGTGCCTGGGGGACAGGGGGCACCGGGGAGCTGTTTTTT
.	once	TRBJ1-2	TRBV29-1	CSPLFFTGLVGYTF	TGCAGCCCCCTTTTTTTCACAGGTCTAGTAGGCTACACCTTC
TRBD1	few	TRBJ2-3	TRBV7-2	CATLDRRMYF	TGTGCCACCTTGGACAGGCGCATGTATTTT
.	.	TRBJ1-1	TRBV5-5	CASSFWGEMNTEAFF	TGTGCCAGCAGCTTCTGGGGGGAGATGAACACTGAAGCTTTCTTT